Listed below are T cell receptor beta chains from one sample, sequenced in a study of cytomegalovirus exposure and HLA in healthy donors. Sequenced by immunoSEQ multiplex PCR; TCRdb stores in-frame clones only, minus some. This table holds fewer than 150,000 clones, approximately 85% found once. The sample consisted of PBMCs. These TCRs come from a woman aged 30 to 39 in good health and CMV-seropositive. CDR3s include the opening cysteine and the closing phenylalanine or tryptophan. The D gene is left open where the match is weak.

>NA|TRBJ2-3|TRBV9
CASSVNRGGDLGGTDTQYF
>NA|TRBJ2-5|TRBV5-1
CASSLAQPGETQYF
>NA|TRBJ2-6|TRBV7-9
CASSLAISSSGANVLTF
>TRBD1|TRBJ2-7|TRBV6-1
CASSEGQGKNEQYF
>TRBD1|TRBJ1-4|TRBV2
CASSPVRGTGGNEKLFF
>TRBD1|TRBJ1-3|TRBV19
CASSATGTGNTIYF
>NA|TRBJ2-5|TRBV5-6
CASSFGGGGQETQYF
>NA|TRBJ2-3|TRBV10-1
CASSESGLPSTDTQYF
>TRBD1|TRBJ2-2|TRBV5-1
CASSLGTGVTGELFF
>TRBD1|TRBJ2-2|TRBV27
CASRLGTDNPRELFF
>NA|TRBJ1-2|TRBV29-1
CSVVGAGYTF
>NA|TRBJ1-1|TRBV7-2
CASSFRSGTEAFF
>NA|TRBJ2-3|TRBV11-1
CASSYPTVRTQYF
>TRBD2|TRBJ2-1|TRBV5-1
CASSPTRFLAGGINEQFF
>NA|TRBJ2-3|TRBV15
CATSRDRTDTQYF